This is a list of T cell receptor beta chains from one sample in a study of T cell responses to AZD1222 COVID-19 vaccine. Sequenced by immunoSEQ multiplex PCR; TCRdb stores in-frame clones only, minus some. The sample yields around 63,000 clones, about 85% seen once. The sample here was peripheral blood, taken on day 0 of AZD1222 vaccination. These receptors were collected from an adult in good health. CDR3s include the opening cysteine and the closing phenylalanine or tryptophan. The order of the fields is V gene, D gene, J gene, CDR3 protein, CDR3 DNA. The D gene is left open where the match is weak.

TRBV7-2	TRBD2	TRBJ2-7	CASSLAGGGVLEQYF	TGTGCCAGCAGCTTAGCCGGCGGGGGGGTCCTCGAGCAGTACTTC
TRBV5-4	TRBD1	TRBJ1-2	CASSLPGQGSGYTF	TGTGCCAGCAGCTTGCCGGGACAGGGGTCTGGCTACACCTTC
TRBV6-5	.	TRBJ1-1	CASSLTMNTEAFF	TGTGCCAGCAGTCTTACTATGAACACTGAAGCTTTCTTT
TRBV28	.	TRBJ2-3	CASSFGAGYTDTQYF	TGTGCCAGCAGTTTCGGTGCAGGGTACACAGATACGCAGTATTTT
TRBV5-1	TRBD2	TRBJ2-5	CASSLLAGGLETQYF	TGCGCCAGCAGCTTGTTAGCGGGGGGGCTAGAGACCCAGTACTTC
TRBV5-1	.	TRBJ2-2	CASSLARAVTGELFF	TGCGCCAGCAGCTTGGCCAGGGCTGTCACCGGGGAGCTGTTTTTT
TRBV7-9	.	TRBJ1-1	CASSYYRLGTEAFF	TGTGCCAGCAGCTACTACAGGCTAGGTACTGAAGCTTTCTTT
TRBV19	.	TRBJ2-1	CASSIDHSSYNEQFF	TGTGCCAGTAGTATAGATCATAGCTCCTACAATGAGCAGTTCTTC
TRBV7-3	TRBD1	TRBJ1-1	CASSLQGAAAATEAFF	TGTGCCAGCAGCTTACAGGGGGCGGCTGCGGCCACTGAAGCTTTCTTT
TRBV27	.	TRBJ2-6	CASSRYGPSGANVLTF	TGTGCCAGCAGTAGGTACGGACCCTCTGGGGCCAACGTCCTGACTTTC
TRBV28	TRBD1	TRBJ1-1	CASSTLTGGFSTEAFF	TGTGCCAGCAGTACCCTCACAGGGGGCTTCAGCACTGAAGCTTTCTTT
TRBV29-1	.	TRBJ1-1	CSVVIGVNTEAFF	TGCAGCGTTGTAATAGGGGTAAACACTGAAGCTTTCTTT
TRBV30	.	TRBJ2-7	CAWSVGAVYEQYF	TGTGCCTGGAGTGTCGGGGCGGTCTACGAGCAGTACTTC
TRBV27	TRBD1	TRBJ1-2	CASSDRVTNYGYTF	TGTGCCAGCAGTGACAGGGTGACTAACTATGGCTACACCTTC
TRBV12-3/TRBV12-4	.	TRBJ1-2	CASSLGAYGYTF	TGTGCCAGCAGTTTGGGGGCCTATGGCTACACCTTC